This entry features one T cell receptor beta chain sequence. These data are taken from a study of blood T cell repertoires in COVID-19. In the original workflow: Amplification from reference gene primers served as the basis for estimated nucleated cell counts. TCRdb keeps only in-frame clones here, not all; method: immunoSEQ multiplex PCR. V, J and clone size are those of that table, while D and trimming were read from the DNA. The top ten clones hold under 9.5% of a sample with approximately 200,000 clones, 86% of them seen once. Individuals drawn from 24 US areas were roughly 18 to 100 years old. Allocation to cohorts depended on clinical history reported by the participants. With 3 bases clipped from V and 1 base from J, the junction kept 7 bases outside the gene matches. From germline, CDR1 is SEHNR and CDR2 FQNEAQ (reference sequence). The CDR3 sequence is 16 residues long.

The V and J genes are TRBV7-9 and TRBJ1-1; TRBD1 matches at 8 bases. The source material was PBMCs or T cells enriched from blood (not recorded which). The clonotype comes from a woman in her 30s who had recovered from COVID-19. Here the CDR3 reads CASSFGTGGSNTEAFF. The CDR3 DNA is TGTGCCAGCAGCTTTGGGACAGGTGGCTCGAACACTGAAGCTTTCTTT.